Shown below are 23 T cell receptor beta chains from a single sample sequenced in a study of CD8 T cells in ankylosing spondylitis (dated by TCRdb to the late 2010s). Paper-wide results and their limitations: Blood from ankylosing spondylitis patients appeared to be characterized by a TCR beta motif made up of about 8 highly homologous amino acid variants.

Library construction relied on 5' RACE. Sequenced on an Illumina HiSeq 2500. Through fastp at Q25 and MiXCR, TCRdb rebuilt clones from the public reads, retaining in-frame beta chains. For every CDR3 protein sequence, its rows merge into one entry that carries the most common genes and DNA. The sample yields about 540,000 distinct CDR3 sequences; about 13% were counted once. Of the sample, 6.8% is held by the ten largest clones. Their cognate antigens are unknown. The sequenced material came from blood, either unsorted or a sorted T cell fraction (not recorded which). Receptors originate from a male donor with ankylosing spondylitis.

The chain links TRBV12-3 or TRBV12-4 to TRBJ2-2; no firm D call. CDR3 length equals 16 residues. V dropped 2 bases and J dropped 5 bases, with 15 bases sitting between them. CDR3 loop: CASSLIRTASTGELFF. CDR3 DNA sequence: TGTGCCAGCAGTTTAATTAGAACAGCCTCAACCGGGGAGCTGTTTTTT.

This clonotype was detected a few times. J is TRBJ2-5 and V is TRBV15, with no clear D. CDR3 length equals 15 residues. Germline CDR1 is LNHNV and CDR2 is YYDKDF (reference sequence). Trimming stripped 0 bases from V and 5 bases from J, with 13 bases between. CDR3 protein: CATSRDLSSWETQYF. The CDR3 bases are TGTGCCACCAGCAGAGATCTGAGCTCGTGGGAGACCCAGTACTTC.

This clonotype showed up just a few times. The CDR3 protein is CAWSVGGSYSNQPQHF. CDR3 nucleotide sequence: TGTGCCTGGAGTGTAGGGGGGTCGTATAGCAATCAGCCCCAGCATTTT. The genes are TRBV30 and TRBJ1-5; a weak D match, TRBD1 (6 bases). This CDR3 spans 16 amino acids. Germline V CDR1 and CDR2: GTSNPN, SVGIG (reference sequence). Trimming shortened V by 0 bases and J by 0 bases, and 12 bases separated the two germline ends.

The rearrangement uses TRBV12-3 or TRBV12-4 and TRBJ2-7, with D possibly matching TRBD2 (6 bases). Trimming left V 5 bases short and J 2 bases short, with 16 bases between. This CDR3 is built from 15 residues. CDR3 sequence reads: CASSPRVSGAYEQYF. The CDR3, as DNA: TGTGCCAGCAGTCCCCGGGTTAGCGGCGCCTACGAGCAGTACTTC.

The sample holds a few counts of this clonotype. The chain couples TRBV20-1 to TRBJ1-6, with a tentative D call TRBD1 (5 bases). CDR1 is DFQATT, CDR2 SNEGSKA, per germline (reference sequence). V dropped 5 bases and J dropped 7 bases, with 15 bases sitting between them. The CDR3 spans 14 residues. The CDR3 DNA sequence: TGCAGTGCTCCCCGCCAGGGCGTAAATTCACCCCTCCACTTT. Translation: CSAPRQGVNSPLHF.

This clonotype was found a few times. The chain's CDR3 is CSVLQGAIYGYTF. DNA for the CDR3: TGCAGCGTACTACAGGGTGCTATCTATGGCTACACCTTC. This sequence joins TRBV29-1 and TRBJ1-2, with a tentative D call TRBD1 (6 bases). The CDR3 covers 13 residues. CDR1 SQVTM and CDR2 ANQGSEA come from the germline V gene. The V end lost 6 bases, the J end lost 4 bases, and 15 bases lay between the germline ends.

The V call is TRBV25-1, the J call TRBJ2-5; tentatively, D is TRBD1 (5 bases). V was shortened by 5 bases and J by 2 bases, with 12 bases between the two germline ends. Germline V gene lookup returns CDR1 MGHDK and CDR2 SYGVNS. This CDR3 spans 14 amino acids. Here the CDR3 reads CASSSKGAQETQYF. In DNA form, the CDR3 reads TGTGCCAGCAGTTCTAAAGGGGCTCAAGAGACCCAGTACTTC.

The chain recombines TRBV11-2 with TRBJ1-2; D is ambiguous. Trimming cost V 4 bases and J 4 bases, with 10 bases left between them. CDR3 length: 13 residues. The germline gives CDR1 SGHAT, CDR2 FQNNGV. The CDR3 DNA is TGTGCCAGCAGCTCCGGGTCCTTCTATGGCTACACCTTC. It codes for CASSSGSFYGYTF.

This clonotype was seen a handful of times. Here the CDR3 DNA reads TGTGCCAGCAGCCGCGCGCTAGCGGGAGCATCTGACAATGAGCAGTTCTTC. It encodes CASSRALAGASDNEQFF. This chain uses TRBV4-2 with TRBJ2-1; 10 positions match TRBD2. Trimming removed 4 bases from V and 5 bases from J; junction bases left unmatched: 11. The CDR3 is made up of 17 amino acids. Germline values: CDR1 LGHNA, CDR2 YNFKEQ.

This clonotype has only a few counts. This chain links TRBV28 with TRBJ2-1; TRBD2 matches 9 bases. Trimming at V came to 6 bases and at J to 7 bases, leaving 10 bases not matched to a gene. The CDR3 contains 15 residues. CDR1 and CDR2 from the germline V gene are MDHEN and SYDVKM. CDR3 nucleotide sequence: TGTGCCAGCAGCTTTTTGCGGGAGGGTCAAAATGAGCAGTTCTTC. Translation: CASSFLREGQNEQFF.

This clonotype was detected a few times. This sequence joins TRBV5-6 and TRBJ2-1, with a weak D call TRBD2 (5 bases). V was cut by 4 bases and J by 8 bases, with 10 bases left in between. The CDR3 spans 12 residues. The germline V gene encodes CDR1 SGHDT and CDR2 YYEEEE. The CDR3 DNA reads as TGTGCCAGCAGCCACCGGGGTGATGAGCAGTTCTTC. This translates into CASSHRGDEQFF. The full variable domain, in which reference TRBV5-6 and TRBJ2-1 provide the parts outside the CDR3, is DAGVTQSPTHLIKTRGQQVTLRCSPKSGHDTVSWYQQALGQGPQFIFQYYEEEERQRGNFPDRFSGHQFPNYSSELNVNALLLGDSALYLCASSHRGDEQFFGPGTRLTVL.

The chain employs TRBV11-2 and TRBJ2-3; D might be TRBD1 or TRBD2, each matching 6 bases. The CDR3 sequence is 17 residues long. Trimming stripped 2 bases from V and 2 bases from J, with 17 bases between. Germline V gives CDR1 SGHAT, CDR2 FQNNGV. In DNA form, the CDR3 reads TGTGCCAGCAGCTTAAAGACTAGGGGGTTATACACAGATACGCAGTATTTT. As protein: CASSLKTRGLYTDTQYF.

In its sample, this clonotype was seen a few times. The chain carries TRBV5-1 and TRBJ2-5; perhaps TRBD2 as D (5 bases). V was clipped by 6 bases and J by 5 bases, with 8 bases between them. Germline CDR1 SGHRS, CDR2 YFSETQ. The CDR3 has 11 amino acids. CDR3 in amino acids: CASTVAETQYF. CDR3 in DNA: TGCGCCAGCACTGTAGCGGAGACCCAGTACTTC. The variable domain in full, with the rest retrieved from reference TRBV5-1 and TRBJ2-5, is KAGVTQTPRYLIKTRGQQVTLSCSPISGHRSVSWYQQTPGQGLQFLFEYFSETQRNKGNFPGRFSGRQFSNSRSEMNVSTLELGDSALYLCASTVAETQYFGPGTRLLVL.

This clonotype showed up many times. The chain is built from TRBV29-1 and TRBJ2-5; D uncertain. Germline V gene data show CDR1 as SQVTM and CDR2 as ANQGSEA. Trimming left V 5 bases short and J 3 bases short, with 13 bases between. The CDR3 covers 13 residues. CDR3 DNA: TGCAGCGTTCCCCTACAAGGGAAAGAGACCCAGTACTTC. This codes for CSVPLQGKETQYF.

V usage is TRBV3-1 and J usage is TRBJ1-5, with D possibly being TRBD1 (5 bases). The CDR3 totals 16 residues. Looked up from germline, CDR1 is LGHDT and CDR2 is YNNKEL (reference sequence). V gave up 4 bases and J gave up 2 bases, with 15 bases separating them. CDR3 bases: TGTGCCAGCAGCCCTACACAGGCAGGTGGCAATCAGCCCCAGCATTTT. Its protein is CASSPTQAGGNQPQHF.

The gene calls are TRBV5-4 and TRBJ1-3; D is undetermined. The germline gives CDR1 SGHNT, CDR2 YYREEE (reference sequence). V dropped 0 bases and J dropped 4 bases, with 8 bases sitting between them. This CDR3 spans 14 amino acids. This CDR3 reads CASSLAAEGNTIYF. The CDR3 bases are TGTGCCAGCAGCTTGGCCGCGGAAGGAAACACCATATATTTT.

This clonotype has ten or more counts. The chain employs TRBV29-1 and TRBJ2-1; possibly TRBD2 for D (6 bases). Germline V gives CDR1 SQVTM, CDR2 ANQGSEA. Trimming pared 6 bases from V and 6 bases from J, leaving 18 bases between. This CDR3 has 14 residues. CDR3 sequence: CSVDRDSPANEQFF. As DNA, the CDR3 is TGCAGCGTCGACCGGGACTCCCCTGCCAATGAGCAGTTCTTC.

The table lists this clonotype with many counts. Germline and junction disagree at one end, which may indicate a read error. The genes are TRBV7-2 and TRBJ2-7; D could derive from TRBD1 or TRBD2 (5 bases each). The germline gives CDR1 SGHTA, CDR2 FQGNSA. The CDR3 covers 14 residues. The CDR3 bases are TGTGCCAGCAGCTTAGTTACCAGGGAGTCTCTGCTGCACTTC. Residues: CASSLVTRESLLHF.

The chain links TRBV7-8 to TRBJ2-7; no clear D gene. With 5 bases removed from V and 4 bases from J, the gap between germline ends came to 15 bases. The CDR3 runs 14 residues. From germline, CDR1 is SGHVS and CDR2 FQNEAQ. The CDR3 is CASSRSLTGYEQYV. Written as DNA, the CDR3 is TGTGCCAGCAGCCGGTCGTTGACTGGTTACGAGCAGTACGTC.

CDR3 sequence (DNA): TGCGCCAGCAGCCTGGGGAAGTATAGCAATCAGCCCCAGCATTTT. Its protein is CASSLGKYSNQPQHF. The chain is built from TRBV4-1 and TRBJ1-5; D is undetermined. The CDR3 consists of 15 residues. Deletions cut 4 bases from V and 0 bases from J, with 10 bases between. Germline V CDR1 and CDR2: MGHRA, YSYEKL.

The chain is built from TRBV20-1 and TRBJ1-2; no firm D call. Trimming took 7 bases from V and 0 from J, leaving 9 bases between them. CDR1 and CDR2 from the germline V gene are DFQATT and SNEGSKA (reference sequence). The CDR3 contains 12 residues. The DNA for the CDR3 is TGCAGTGACCAGTCTTCTAACTATGGCTACACCTTC. Translating gives CSDQSSNYGYTF.

This clonotype came up a few times. The chain is built from TRBV5-5 and TRBJ1-5, with TRBD1 identical over 7 bases. Germline-derived CDR1 and CDR2 are SGHKS and YYEKEE (reference sequence). The CDR3 extends over 14 amino acids. V dropped 4 bases and J dropped 7; count of bases not matched to a gene: 8. CDR3 DNA sequence: TGTGCCAGCAGCAGCCGACAGGGTGTGCAGCCCCAGCATTTT. Protein product: CASSSRQGVQPQHF.

This sequence joins TRBV9 and TRBJ2-1; 7 bases map to TRBD2. CDR1 and CDR2 (germline): SGDLS, YYNGEE. V gave up 3 bases and J gave up 8 bases; unmatched junction bases: 8. The CDR3 totals 14 residues. CDR3 DNA: TGTGCCAGCAGCGCCGGGACTACAGTCCATGAGCAGTTCTTC. This gives the protein CASSAGTTVHEQFF.